The 31 T cell receptor beta chains below all came from one sample that was sequenced in a study of beta chain features in type 1 diabetes. General study findings and limits: Patients with Type 1 diabetes showed moderately but significantly shorter TCRB CDR3s in all four CD4+ subsets.

Their specific antigens are unknown. Of the isolated RNA, all was reverse transcribed, and so the sequenced material was expressed TCRB transcripts. Repertoires were generated with immunoSEQ multiplex PCR, while TCRdb's copy carries only in-frame clones and drops some. The table lists 300,000 or so clones, approximately 10% of them singletons, with approximately 1% in the top ten. Sequencing input: central memory CD4+ T cells from blood. The receptors were sampled from a man younger than 45 with type 1 diabetes.

This clone was seen more than once but under ten times. The chain links TRBV7-8 to TRBJ2-5; maybe TRBD2 (5 bases). This CDR3 is built from 14 residues. Trimming left V 5 bases short and J 1 base short, with 11 bases between. Germline loops: CDR1 SGHVS, CDR2 FQNEAQ. This CDR3 reads CASSVLESQETQYF. CDR3 in DNA: TGTGCCAGCAGCGTACTAGAGAGCCAAGAGACCCAGTACTTC.

The sample holds a few counts of this clone. The CDR3: CASSPRLAGAIQETQYF. As DNA, the CDR3 is TGTGCCAGCTCACCACGGCTAGCGGGGGCCATCCAGGAGACCCAGTACTTC. The chain links TRBV18 to TRBJ2-5, with 10 bases identical to TRBD2. The V gene end was trimmed by 1 base and the J gene end by 5 bases; junction bases not matched to a gene: 10. Per the germline V gene, CDR1 is KGHSH and CDR2 is LQKENI. The CDR3 is 17 amino acids. Full variable domain (rest looked up from reference TRBV18 and TRBJ2-5): NAGVMQNPRHLVRRRGQEARLRCSPMKGHSHVYWYRQLPEEGLKFMVYLQKENIIDESGMPKERFSAEFPKEGPSILRIQQVVRGDSAAYFCASSPRLAGAIQETQYFGPGTRLLVL.

V is TRBV9 and J is TRBJ1-1; D is undetermined. The CDR3 contains 14 residues. Trimming pared 0 bases from V and 0 bases from J, leaving 6 bases between. The germline CDR1 and CDR2 sequences are SGDLS and YYNGEE. CDR3 loop: CASSVAGMNTEAFF. The CDR3 region has the DNA TGTGCCAGCAGCGTAGCCGGCATGAACACTGAAGCTTTCTTT.

This clone was seen a handful of times. J is TRBJ2-1 and V is TRBV5-1; TRBD2 might be the D (5 bases). Between the trimmed V and J ends, which lost 4 bases and 3 bases, there was a span of 17 bases. Per the germline V gene, CDR1 is SGHRS and CDR2 is YFSETQ. The length of the CDR3 is 16 residues. CDR3 residues: CASSNVGGRYYNEQFF. In DNA, the CDR3 is TGCGCCAGCAGCAACGTTGGCGGGCGATACTACAATGAGCAGTTCTTC.

V and J are TRBV2 and TRBJ2-3; D ambiguous. The ends were cut back, 7 bases at V and 1 base at J, with 12 bases in the middle. Germline values: CDR1 SNHLY, CDR2 FYNNEI. This CDR3 region has 14 residues. CDR3 in amino acids: CASNRPEGTDTQYF. CDR3 in DNA: TGTGCCAGCAATCGCCCTGAGGGCACAGATACGCAGTATTTT.

Worth noting for this clone: The germline gene is not matched at one end of the junction; a read error may be the cause. The CDR3 coding sequence is TGTGCTAGCAGCCCGGACAGGGAGTTCGAGCAGTACTTC. Protein: CASSPDREFEQYF. The genes are TRBV7-7 and TRBJ2-7; TRBD1 agrees at 8 bases. Germline V gene data show CDR1 as SSHAT and CDR2 as FNYEAQ (reference sequence). The CDR3 is 13 amino acids.

In this sample, this clone turned up a few times. The chain is built from TRBV19 and TRBJ2-2, with 10 bases aligning to TRBD2. The CDR3 spans 18 residues. The junction had 12 bases not matched to a gene; V was cut back by 6 bases and J by 2 bases. The germline gives CDR1 LNHDA, CDR2 SQIVND (reference sequence). The CDR3 here is CASRPRLAGAQNTGELFF. The CDR3, as DNA: TGTGCCAGTAGGCCGCGGCTAGCGGGGGCACAAAACACCGGGGAGCTGTTTTTT. The full variable domain, with the rest looked up from reference TRBV19 and TRBJ2-2, is DGGITQSPKYLFRKEGQNVTLSCEQNLNHDAMYWYRQDPGQGLRLIYYSQIVNDFQKGDIAEGYSVSREKKESFPLTVTSAQKNPTAFYLCASRPRLAGAQNTGELFFGEGSRLTVL.

This chain links TRBV9 with TRBJ1-1; D gene uncertain. The CDR3 has 13 amino acids. Per germline, CDR1 SGDLS and CDR2 YYNGEE. Trimming removed 4 bases from V and 0 bases from J, with 7 bases in between. CDR3 sequence: CASSKVMNTEAFF. The CDR3 DNA reads TGTGCCAGCAGCAAAGTTATGAACACTGAAGCTTTCTTT.

The sample holds a few counts of this clone. The chain couples TRBV20-1 to TRBJ2-4; tentatively, D is TRBD2 (6 bases). V was shortened by 4 bases and J by 12 bases, with 13 bases between the two germline ends. Germline V gives CDR1 DFQATT, CDR2 SNEGSKA (reference sequence). The CDR3 contains 11 residues. CDR3 bases: TGCAGTGCTAAACGGGACTCTCATCAGTACTTC. This gives the protein CSAKRDSHQYF.

This clone occurred a few times. V and J are TRBV11-2 and TRBJ1-6; 8 bases match TRBD1. Losses at the gene ends were 0 bases for V and 12 bases for J; bases not matched to a gene: 10. CDR3 length: 16 amino acids. In germline, CDR1 is SGHAT, CDR2 FQNNGV. The CDR3 sequence: CASSLDADREGKPLHF. CDR3 in DNA: TGTGCCAGCAGCTTAGACGCGGACAGGGAGGGGAAACCCCTCCACTTT. Variable domain in full (rest from reference TRBV11-2 and TRBJ1-6): EAGVAQSPRYKIIEKRQSVAFWCNPISGHATLYWYQQILGQGPKLLIQFQNNGVVDDSQLPKDRFSAERLKGVDSTLKIQPAKLEDSAVYLCASSLDADREGKPLHFGNGTRLTVT.

A few counts support this clone. For the CDR3, the DNA is TGTGCCAGCAGCTTAGCGGGGGACCAAGAGACCCAGTACTTC. The encoded protein is CASSLAGDQETQYF. The V call is TRBV5-6, the J call TRBJ2-5; 8 nucleotides agree with TRBD2. CDR1 SGHDT and CDR2 YYEEEE come from the germline V gene. This CDR3 has 14 residues. V was clipped by 2 bases and J by 0 bases; unmatched bases: 0. Full variable domain (outside the CDR3, taken from reference TRBV5-6 and TRBJ2-5): DAGVTQSPTHLIKTRGQQVTLRCSPKSGHDTVSWYQQALGQGPQFIFQYYEEEERQRGNFPDRFSGHQFPNYSSELNVNALLLGDSALYLCASSLAGDQETQYFGPGTRLLVL.

This sequence joins TRBV7-8 and TRBJ2-2, with a possible D match to TRBD2 (6 bases). The germline CDR1 and CDR2 sequences are SGHVS and FQNEAQ. This CDR3 is built from 14 residues. Trimming shortened V by 6 bases and J by 7 bases, and 15 bases separated the two germline ends. The CDR3 sequence: CASSGWASVGELFF. For the CDR3, the DNA is TGTGCCAGCAGTGGTTGGGCTAGCGTCGGGGAGCTGTTTTTT.

This clone occurred a few times. This chain uses TRBV5-6 with TRBJ2-6, with D tentatively TRBD2 (6 bases). The V gene's germline CDR1 is SGHDT and CDR2 YYEEEE. Trimming shortened V by 3 bases and J by 4 bases, and 20 bases separated the two germline ends. CDR3 length: 18 amino acids. The CDR3 DNA reads TGTGCCAGCAGCTGGGGCGGGATTCTTTTGTCCGGGGCCAACGTCCTGACTTTC. Encoded protein: CASSWGGILLSGANVLTF.

The rearrangement joins TRBV28 to TRBJ1-1; D gene ambiguous. Per the germline V gene, CDR1 is MDHEN and CDR2 is SYDVKM. V was trimmed by 7 bases and J by 1 base, leaving 4 bases between them. CDR3 length equals 11 residues. CDR3 DNA sequence: TGTGCCAGCATTCAGAACACTGAAGCTTTCTTT. This gives the protein CASIQNTEAFF.

For this clone: Other DNA variants within this sample encode the same CDR3. The chain employs TRBV30 and TRBJ1-5; the D is unclear. The CDR3 has 13 amino acids. CDR1 is GTSNPN and CDR2 is SVGIG in the germline V gene (reference sequence). V was cut by 3 bases and J by 5 bases, with 11 bases left in between. The CDR3 region is CAWSPGRDQPQHF. CDR3 DNA sequence: TGTGCCTGGAGCCCCGGGAGAGATCAGCCCCAGCATTTT.

This chain uses TRBV5-6 with TRBJ1-3; D is ambiguous. The germline gives CDR1 SGHDT, CDR2 YYEEEE. The CDR3 is made up of 14 amino acids. V was clipped by 0 bases and J by 4 bases, with 8 bases between them. The CDR3 nucleotides read TGTGCCAGCAGCTTGGTGGGATCCGGAAACACCATATATTTT. As protein: CASSLVGSGNTIYF.

CDR3 in DNA: TGTGCCAGCAGTTTTGTCCCGAACACTGAAGCTTTCTTT. Translating gives CASSFVPNTEAFF. The rearrangement uses TRBV27 and TRBJ1-1, with D uncertain. The CDR3 spans 13 residues. V was trimmed by 3 bases and J by 1 base, leaving 6 bases between them. The germline V gene encodes CDR1 MNHEY and CDR2 SMNVEV (reference sequence).

This clone was picked up a small number of times. The rearrangement uses TRBV7-2 and TRBJ1-5, with 8 bases aligning to TRBD1. In germline, CDR1 is SGHTA, CDR2 FQGNSA. This CDR3 comprises 15 residues. V lost 2 bases to trimming and J lost 5 bases; unmatched junction nucleotides: 5. Here the CDR3 DNA reads TGTGCCAGCAGCTTATTACAGGGGGAGGATCAGCCCCAGCATTTT. This codes for CASSLLQGEDQPQHF.

The chain couples TRBV25-1 to TRBJ1-2; D call uncertain. CDR1 and CDR2 from the germline V gene are MGHDK and SYGVNS. This CDR3 has 11 amino acids. V was trimmed by 4 bases and J by 5 bases, leaving 5 bases between them. CDR3 loop: CASSAQYGYTF. CDR3 nucleotide sequence: TGTGCCAGCAGTGCCCAATATGGCTACACCTTC.

The chain is built from TRBV27 and TRBJ2-7; TRBD1 might be the D (7 bases). The CDR3 runs to 15 residues. In germline, CDR1 is MNHEY, CDR2 SMNVEV (reference sequence). The V and J ends lost 6 bases and 1 base respectively, with 16 bases between them. CDR3 in DNA: TGTGCCAGCAGCCGCAGGGGGGAGCCTTCCTACGAGCAGTACTTC. It specifies CASSRRGEPSYEQYF.

This clone occurred a few times. The chain uses TRBV7-9 and TRBJ1-4; D unclear. The CDR3 length is 15 residues. Trimming took 5 bases from V and 0 from J, leaving 10 bases between them. Germline values: CDR1 SEHNR, CDR2 FQNEAQ (reference sequence). In DNA form, the CDR3 reads TGTGCCAGCAGCCCTTGGACGGCAACTAATGAAAAACTGTTTTTT. Its translation: CASSPWTATNEKLFF.

The chain combines TRBV7-2 with TRBJ2-2, with D tentatively TRBD1 (5 bases). This CDR3 region has 15 residues. Germline loops: CDR1 SGHTA, CDR2 FQGNSA. Trimming shortened V by 3 bases and J by 0 bases, and 8 bases separated the two germline ends. Written as DNA, the CDR3 is TGTGCCAGCAGCTTTGACAGCTCGAACACCGGGGAGCTGTTTTTT. Its translation: CASSFDSSNTGELFF.

Ten or more counts support this clone. The genes are TRBV6-5 and TRBJ1-4; D is ambiguous. The length of the CDR3 is 13 residues. Germline CDR1 is MNHEY and CDR2 is SVGAGI. V was shortened by 6 bases and J by 4 bases, with 9 bases between the two germline ends. The CDR3 DNA reads TGTGCCAGCAGGCCCCGGTTTAATGAAAAACTGTTTTTT. Translation gives CASRPRFNEKLFF.

This clone showed up just a few times. This chain links TRBV5-1 with TRBJ2-5; TRBD2 matches at 11 bases. After removal of 0 bases from V and 2 bases from J, the junction contained 3 bases not matched to a gene. In germline, CDR1 is SGHRS, CDR2 YFSETQ. This CDR3 region has 16 residues. The CDR3 here is CASSLVGTSGQETQYF. In DNA form, the CDR3 reads TGCGCCAGCAGCTTGGTCGGGACTAGCGGACAAGAGACCCAGTACTTC.

A note on this clone: Mismatch with germline at one junction end may stem from a read error. The J gene is TRBJ2-7, the V gene TRBV7-7, with D tentatively TRBD1 or TRBD2 (5 bases each). Germline CDR1 reads SSHAT; CDR2 reads FNYEAQ (reference sequence). The CDR3 runs to 14 residues. The CDR3 reads CASSSGDGLGEQYF. CDR3 coding DNA: TGTGCTAGCAGCTCCGGGGACGGTCTGGGAGAGCAGTACTTC.

This clone was picked up a small number of times. The rearrangement joins TRBV19 to TRBJ2-4; 7 bases are shared with TRBD2. This CDR3 comprises 16 residues. The ends lost 5 bases at V and 0 bases at J; junction bases unmatched: 7. Per the germline V gene, CDR1 is LNHDA and CDR2 is SQIVND (reference sequence). The CDR3 nucleotides are TGTGCCAGTAGTCCCAGGACTAGTGGAGCCAAAAACATTCAGTACTTC. Translating gives CASSPRTSGAKNIQYF.

This clone was seen repeatedly, ten times or more. V gene TRBV13 combines with J gene TRBJ2-4; D unclear. From germline, CDR1 is PRHDT and CDR2 FYEKMQ (reference sequence). The CDR3 spans 13 residues. V shed 6 bases and J shed 8 bases, with 14 bases lying between them. In DNA form, the CDR3 reads TGTGCCAGCAGGCGCAGCCCAACAGACATTCAGTACTTC. Encoded protein: CASRRSPTDIQYF.

This clone showed up just a few times. Other DNA sequences in the sample encode the same CDR3. This sequence joins TRBV7-9 and TRBJ2-3; D remains ambiguous. CDR1 is SEHNR and CDR2 is FQNEAQ in the germline V gene (reference sequence). V was clipped by 2 bases and J by 2 bases, with 8 bases between them. The length of the CDR3 is 14 residues. This CDR3 reads CASSLSGHTDTQYF. The CDR3 DNA is TGTGCCAGCAGCTTATCTGGGCACACAGATACGCAGTATTTT. Variable domain in full (rest from reference TRBV7-9 and TRBJ2-3): DTGVSQNPRHKITKRGQNVTFRCDPISEHNRLYWYRQTLGQGPEFLTYFQNEAQLEKSRLLSDRFSAERPKGSFSTLEIQRTEQGDSAMYLCASSLSGHTDTQYFGPGTRLTVL.

This clone was counted once. This CDR3 reads CASSLDRDVYEQYF. In DNA, the CDR3 is TGTGCCAGCAGCCTAGACAGGGATGTTTACGAGCAGTACTTC. The chain carries TRBV2 and TRBJ2-7; 7 nucleotides line up with TRBD1. Trimming took 6 bases from V and 4 from J; bases not matched to a gene: 9. Germline loops: CDR1 SNHLY, CDR2 FYNNEI. The CDR3 contains 14 residues.

This clone was found a few times. Other DNA variants within this sample encode the same CDR3. The CDR3, as DNA: TGCAGTGGTGCCACTAATGAAAAACTGTTTTTT. Translating gives CSGATNEKLFF. This rearrangement joins TRBV20-1 to TRBJ1-4; D call uncertain. The CDR3 has 11 residues. V dropped 7 bases and J dropped 2 bases, with 5 bases sitting between them. Looked up from germline, CDR1 is DFQATT and CDR2 is SNEGSKA (reference sequence).

This clone has a handful of counts. The rearrangement joins TRBV6-5 to TRBJ2-7, with TRBD1 identical over 7 bases. The length of the CDR3 is 13 residues. Per the germline V gene, CDR1 is MNHEY and CDR2 is SVGAGI. J was trimmed by 0 bases and V by 6 bases; bases with no gene match: 2. The DNA for the CDR3 is TGTGCCAGCAGGGGACAGAACTCCTACGAGCAGTACTTC. Its protein is CASRGQNSYEQYF.